These T cell receptor beta chains were read from a single sample in a study of blood T cells in healthy people across ages. One entry per CDR3 protein results from TCRdb running MiXCR on the 5' RACE reads. The sample records 1.5 million to 2 million distinct CDR3 sequences, roughly two fifths being singletons. The specimen sequenced was blood. The source is a human donor in good health. The CDR3 runs from the conserved cysteine through the conserved F or W. D genes are given only for firm matches. Size values are once, few and many counts, or a class for expanded clones, and some rows have none.

j_gene,d_gene,v_gene,abundance,CDR3nt,CDR3aa
TRBJ2-1,NA,TRBV3-1,few,TGTGCCAGCAGCCCTACCCTCGCACCCCGCAATGAGCAGTTCTTC,CASSPTLAPRNEQFF
TRBJ1-1,NA,TRBV14,NA,TGTGCCAGCAGCCCTCTTATGGGGCGGTGGACTGAAGCTTTCTTT,CASSPLMGRWTEAFF
TRBJ1-1,NA,TRBV6-2/TRBV6-3,NA,TGTGCCAGCAGTTACCCCTATCGGAACACTGAAGCTTTCTTT,CASSYPYRNTEAFF
TRBJ2-1,TRBD1,TRBV10-3,NA,TGTGCCATCAGACGGGACAGCCGATACAATGAGCAGTTCTTC,CAIRRDSRYNEQFF
TRBJ1-5,TRBD1,TRBV5-5,few,TGTGCCAGCAGCCCGGGGACAGGGGGCCAACAGCCCCAGCATTTT,CASSPGTGGQQPQHF
TRBJ2-3,NA,TRBV7-8,NA,TGTGCCAGCAGCTACACTAGCCCAACCACAGATACGCAGTATTTT,CASSYTSPTTDTQYF
TRBJ1-2,NA,TRBV6-1,NA,TGTGCCAGCAGTGAAGCGTGGGACAACTATGGCTACACCTTC,CASSEAWDNYGYTF
TRBJ1-1,NA,TRBV4-1,NA,TGCGCCAGCAGCCAAGACGTTGTGGGAGGCGTGAACACTGAAGCTTTCTTT,CASSQDVVGGVNTEAFF
TRBJ2-4,NA,TRBV4-1,NA,TGCGCCAGCAGCCTAATCCACCCGGAATTTCAGTACTTC,CASSLIHPEFQYF
TRBJ1-4,NA,TRBV20-1,NA,TGCAATGCTAGAGATCAGGGAGGGAGTGAAAAACTGTTTTTT,CNARDQGGSEKLFF
TRBJ2-7,NA,TRBV29-1,once,TGCAGCGTGCGGGACAGCAGCGAGCAGTACTTC,CSVRDSSEQYF
TRBJ2-5,NA,TRBV18,NA,TGTGCCAGCTCACTGGACTGGAAACTTTGGGAGCAGTACTTC,CASSLDWKLWEQYF
TRBJ1-1,TRBD1,TRBV30,once,TGTGCCTGGAATCGTATCGGACAGGTGAACACTGAAGCTTTCTTT,CAWNRIGQVNTEAFF
TRBJ2-5,NA,TRBV20-1,NA,TGCAGTGCTGGAGTTGCGGACAAGCAAGAGACCCAGTACTTC,CSAGVADKQETQYF
TRBJ1-2,NA,TRBV27,few,TGTGCCAGCAGTCTAGGCGAAGGGCAATATGGCTACACCTTC,CASSLGEGQYGYTF
TRBJ2-5,TRBD2,TRBV29-1,NA,TGCAGCGTTGGAACTAGCGGGGGGCGGGAGACCCAGTACTTC,CSVGTSGGRETQYF
TRBJ2-1,NA,TRBV16,NA,TGTGCCAGCAGCGGGGGAGGACACAATGAGCAGTTCTTC,CASSGGGHNEQFF
TRBJ2-5,NA,TRBV9,NA,TGTGCCAGCAGCAATAGCGGAAAAGAGACCCAGTACTTC,CASSNSGKETQYF
TRBJ2-2,TRBD2,TRBV9,few,TGTGCCAGCAGCGACCTTAGCGGGGGACTCCGGGGCACCGGGGAGCTGTTTTTT,CASSDLSGGLRGTGELFF
TRBJ1-4,TRBD1,TRBV4-3,NA,TGCGCCAGCGGCCAAGTGGGACAGCGAGCTCGGGAACTGTTTTTT,CASGQVGQRARELFF
TRBJ2-7,TRBD2,TRBV7-9,NA,TGTGCCAGCAGCTCTCGGACTAGCGGGGGGGAGAGGCGCTACGAGCAGTACTTC,CASSSRTSGGERRYEQYF
TRBJ1-5,NA,TRBV3-1,NA,TGTGCCAGCAGCTCAGTAACAGGTCAGCCCCAGCATTTT,CASSSVTGQPQHF
TRBJ1-5,NA,TRBV20-1,few,TGCAGTGCTAGAATGGGATCCTTCAATCAGCCCCAGCATTTT,CSARMGSFNQPQHF
TRBJ1-2,TRBD1,TRBV9,many,TGTGCCAGCAGCGTAGATTTCTTCCGACAGGGGGTGGAAGGCTACACCTTC,CASSVDFFRQGVEGYTF
TRBJ1-6,NA,TRBV9,NA,TGTGCCAGCAGCGACCCGAGGGGGGGCGCACCCCTCCACTTT,CASSDPRGGAPLHF
TRBJ2-7,NA,TRBV7-8,few,TGTGCCAGCAGCTTATTAGAGGGGGGGGCCTACGAGCAGTACTTC,CASSLLEGGAYEQYF
TRBJ2-7,TRBD1,TRBV7-2,NA,TGTGACAGCAGACGGGACAGGGTCCCAACCTACGGGCAGTACTTC,CDSRRDRVPTYGQYF
TRBJ2-3,NA,TRBV6-2/TRBV6-3,NA,TGTGCCAGCAGTTACACCACCACAGATACGCAGTATTTT,CASSYTTTDTQYF
TRBJ1-1,NA,TRBV12-3/TRBV12-4,NA,TGTGCCAGCAGTTCCCTCTCCTACACTGAAGCTTTCTTT,CASSSLSYTEAFF
TRBJ2-3,NA,TRBV6-2/TRBV6-3,NA,TGTGCCAGCAGCGCGGTTAGGGCAGGCACAGATACGCAGTATTTT,CASSAVRAGTDTQYF
TRBJ2-7,TRBD1,TRBV4-3,few,TGCGCCAGCAGCCAGAGAGCCGGGACAGTCTACGAGCAGTACTTC,CASSQRAGTVYEQYF
TRBJ1-2,NA,TRBV6-1,few,TGTGCCAGCAGTGAACAACAAGGGCTTGGCTACACCTTC,CASSEQQGLGYTF
TRBJ2-5,NA,TRBV20-1,NA,TGCAGTGCTAGAGGGCTTTTAAGGCAGACCCAGTACTTC,CSARGLLRQTQYF
TRBJ2-5,NA,TRBV11-1,few,TGTGCCAGCAGCCGATGGGATAGAGGCGGGGAGACCCAGTACTTC,CASSRWDRGGETQYF
TRBJ2-1,NA,TRBV7-6,few,TGTGCCAGCAGCTTAGAAACTTTTTCCTACAATGAGCAGTTCTTC,CASSLETFSYNEQFF
TRBJ2-3,NA,TRBV5-5,NA,TGTGCCAGCAGCTACGGGCGCTTAGGAGGCACAGATACGCAGTATTTT,CASSYGRLGGTDTQYF
TRBJ1-1,NA,TRBV15,NA,TGTGCCACCAGCAGAGCCAAGGCGAACACTGAAGCTTTCTTT,CATSRAKANTEAFF
TRBJ2-7,NA,TRBV29-1,NA,TGCAGCGTCACTCGGGACACGGTCGCCTACGAGCAGTACTTC,CSVTRDTVAYEQYF
TRBJ1-4,NA,TRBV7-2,NA,TGTGCCAGCAGCTTAGTTGGGGGGCGAAGGGGTGAAAAACTGTTTTTT,CASSLVGGRRGEKLFF
TRBJ2-1,NA,TRBV12-3/TRBV12-4,few,TGTGCCAGCAGTTTGGCCTACGACAATGAGCAGTTCTTC,CASSLAYDNEQFF
TRBJ1-4,TRBD1,TRBV4-1,NA,TGCGCCAGCAATAGACCAGGGGGGGATGAAAAACTGTTTTTT,CASNRPGGDEKLFF
TRBJ2-3,TRBD2,TRBV20-1,NA,TGCAGTGCGATATCCCGGGGGGTTGTTACAGATACGCAGTATTTT,CSAISRGVVTDTQYF
TRBJ1-2,NA,TRBV20-1,NA,TGCAGTGCTAGAGTATGGAGCTATGGCTACACCTTC,CSARVWSYGYTF
TRBJ2-3,NA,TRBV12-3/TRBV12-4,NA,TGTGCCAGAATGGGCGCAGATACGCAGTATTTT,CARMGADTQYF
TRBJ1-1,NA,TRBV7-3,few,TGTGCCCAATGTAAAGCTTTCTTT,CAQCKAFF
TRBJ2-3,NA,TRBV5-1,NA,TGCGCCAGCAGCTTGATTGTCGCACAGGACGCAGATACGCAGTATTTT,CASSLIVAQDADTQYF
TRBJ2-7,TRBD1,TRBV20-1,few,TGCAGTGCTAGAGGTCCGACAGGGGACACCTACGAGCAGTACTTC,CSARGPTGDTYEQYF
TRBJ2-3,NA,TRBV5-5,many,TGTGCCAGCAGCTTGTGGGTTAGCACAGATACGCAGTATTTT,CASSLWVSTDTQYF
TRBJ2-7,NA,TRBV12-3/TRBV12-4,NA,TGTGCCAGCAGCCGGATTATGGGGACCGATGAGCAGTACTTC,CASSRIMGTDEQYF
TRBJ1-2,TRBD1,TRBV7-8,NA,TGTGCCAGCAGCCCAGAGCGATACAGGGGAGGGGGCTACACCTTC,CASSPERYRGGGYTF
TRBJ1-5,NA,TRBV29-1,NA,TGCAGCGTTAAAGGACAGTTCAATCAGCCCCAGCATTTT,CSVKGQFNQPQHF